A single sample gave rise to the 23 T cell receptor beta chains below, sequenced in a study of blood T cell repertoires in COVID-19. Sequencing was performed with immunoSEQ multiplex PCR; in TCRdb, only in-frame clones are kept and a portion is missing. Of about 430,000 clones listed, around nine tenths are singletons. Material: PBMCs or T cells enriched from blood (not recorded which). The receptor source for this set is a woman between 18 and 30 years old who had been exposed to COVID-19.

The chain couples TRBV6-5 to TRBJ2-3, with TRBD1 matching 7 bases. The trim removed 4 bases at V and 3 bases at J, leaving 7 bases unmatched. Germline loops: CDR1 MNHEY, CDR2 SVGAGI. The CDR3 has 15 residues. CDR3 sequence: CASSFRQGNTDTQYF. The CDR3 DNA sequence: TGTGCCAGCAGTTTTCGACAGGGTAATACAGATACGCAGTATTTT.

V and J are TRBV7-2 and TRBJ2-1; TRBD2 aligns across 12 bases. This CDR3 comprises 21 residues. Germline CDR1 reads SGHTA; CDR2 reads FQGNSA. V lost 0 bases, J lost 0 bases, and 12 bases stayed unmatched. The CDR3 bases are TGTGCCAGCAGCTTAGCGAAGTACCCTAGCGGGGGGGCGAGCTCCTACAATGAGCAGTTCTTC. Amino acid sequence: CASSLAKYPSGGASSYNEQFF.

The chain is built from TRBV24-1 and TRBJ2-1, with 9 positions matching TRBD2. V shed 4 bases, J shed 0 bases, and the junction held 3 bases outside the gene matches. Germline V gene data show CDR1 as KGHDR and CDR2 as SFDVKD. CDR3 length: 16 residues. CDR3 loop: CATSDRSGSSYNEQFF. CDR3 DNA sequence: TGTGCCACCAGTGACCGTAGCGGGAGCTCCTACAATGAGCAGTTCTTC.

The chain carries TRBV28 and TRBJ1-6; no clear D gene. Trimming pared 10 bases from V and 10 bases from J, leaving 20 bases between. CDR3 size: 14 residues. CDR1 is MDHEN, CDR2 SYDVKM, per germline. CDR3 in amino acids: CATGPAPAGSPLHF. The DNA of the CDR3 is TGTGCCACAGGTCCAGCCCCGGCGGGATCACCCCTCCACTTT.

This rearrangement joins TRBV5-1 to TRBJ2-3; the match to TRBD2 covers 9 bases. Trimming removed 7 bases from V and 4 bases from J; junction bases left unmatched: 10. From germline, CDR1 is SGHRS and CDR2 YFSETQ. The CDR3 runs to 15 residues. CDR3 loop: CASAPGGRAADTQYF. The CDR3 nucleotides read TGCGCCAGCGCCCCGGGCGGGAGGGCCGCAGATACGCAGTATTTT.

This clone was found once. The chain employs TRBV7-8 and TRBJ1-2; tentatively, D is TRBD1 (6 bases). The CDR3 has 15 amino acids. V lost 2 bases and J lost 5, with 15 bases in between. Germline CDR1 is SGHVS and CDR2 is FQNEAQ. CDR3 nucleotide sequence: TGTGCCAGCAGCTTATGGTCAGCCCAGGGGTATGGCTACACCTTC. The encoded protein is CASSLWSAQGYGYTF.

CDR3 DNA sequence: TGTGCCAGTAAACCAGCGGGAGAGACCCAGTACTTC. It encodes CASKPAGETQYF. The chain has TRBV19 and TRBJ2-5, with D perhaps matching TRBD2 (6 bases). Looked up from germline, CDR1 is LNHDA and CDR2 is SQIVND (reference sequence). This CDR3 is built from 12 residues. Between the trimmed V and J ends, which lost 7 bases and 4 bases, there was a span of 10 bases.

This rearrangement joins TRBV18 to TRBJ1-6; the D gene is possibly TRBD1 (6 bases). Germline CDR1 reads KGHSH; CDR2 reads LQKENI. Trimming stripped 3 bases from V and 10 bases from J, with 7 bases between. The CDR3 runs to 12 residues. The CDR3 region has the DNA TGTGCCAGCTCACCTGGACAGTCACCCCTCCACTTT. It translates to CASSPGQSPLHF.

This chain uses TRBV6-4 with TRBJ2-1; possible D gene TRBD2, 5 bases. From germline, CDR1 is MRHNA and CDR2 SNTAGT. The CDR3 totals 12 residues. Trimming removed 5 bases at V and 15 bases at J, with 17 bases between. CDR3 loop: CASSHFSGFLFF. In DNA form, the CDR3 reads TGTGCCAGCAGTCACTTTTCGGGGTTTCTGTTCTTC.

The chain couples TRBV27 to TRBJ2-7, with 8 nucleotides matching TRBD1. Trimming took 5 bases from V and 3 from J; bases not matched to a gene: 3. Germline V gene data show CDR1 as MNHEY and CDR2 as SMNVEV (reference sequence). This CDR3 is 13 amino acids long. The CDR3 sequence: CASSRQGIYEQYF. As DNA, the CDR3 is TGTGCCAGCAGTAGACAGGGGATCTACGAGCAGTACTTC.

The CDR3 region is CASSLGGGGTAFF. The DNA of the CDR3 is TGTGCCAGCAGCTTGGGCGGAGGTGGTACAGCTTTCTTT. The chain recombines TRBV5-8 with TRBJ1-1, with D unresolved. There are 13 residues in the CDR3. The germline gives CDR1 SGHTS, CDR2 YDEGEE. The ends were cut back, 0 bases at V and 10 bases at J, with 13 bases in the middle.

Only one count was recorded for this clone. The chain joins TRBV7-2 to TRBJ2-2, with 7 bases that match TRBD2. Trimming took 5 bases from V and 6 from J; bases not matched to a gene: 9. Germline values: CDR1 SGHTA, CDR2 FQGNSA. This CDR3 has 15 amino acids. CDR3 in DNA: TGTGCCAGCAGCCCAGCGGGAAATGGCGCCGGGGAGCTGTTTTTT. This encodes CASSPAGNGAGELFF.

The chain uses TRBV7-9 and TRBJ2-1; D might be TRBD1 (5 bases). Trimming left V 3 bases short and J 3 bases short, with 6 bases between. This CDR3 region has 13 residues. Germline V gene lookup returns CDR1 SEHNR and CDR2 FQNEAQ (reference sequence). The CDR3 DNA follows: TGTGCCAGCAGCTTCGACAGCTACAATGAGCAGTTCTTC. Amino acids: CASSFDSYNEQFF.

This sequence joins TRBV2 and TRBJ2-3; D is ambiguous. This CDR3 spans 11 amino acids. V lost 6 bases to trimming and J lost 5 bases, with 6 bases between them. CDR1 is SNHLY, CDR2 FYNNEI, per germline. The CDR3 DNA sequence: TGTGCCAGCAGGGCTCAAGATACGCAGTATTTT. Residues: CASRAQDTQYF.

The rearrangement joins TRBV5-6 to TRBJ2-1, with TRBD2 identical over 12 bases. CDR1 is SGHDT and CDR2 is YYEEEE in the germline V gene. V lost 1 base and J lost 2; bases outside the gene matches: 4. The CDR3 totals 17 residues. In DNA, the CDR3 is TGTGCCAGCAGCTTGAGAACTAGCGGGGGGACCTACAATGAGCAGTTCTTC. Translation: CASSLRTSGGTYNEQFF.

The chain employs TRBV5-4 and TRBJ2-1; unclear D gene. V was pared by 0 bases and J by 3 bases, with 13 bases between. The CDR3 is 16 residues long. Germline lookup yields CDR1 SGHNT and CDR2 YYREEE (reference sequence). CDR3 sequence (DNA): TGTGCCAGCAGCTTGGTTGGTGACACGTACTACAATGAGCAGTTCTTC. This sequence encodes CASSLVGDTYYNEQFF.

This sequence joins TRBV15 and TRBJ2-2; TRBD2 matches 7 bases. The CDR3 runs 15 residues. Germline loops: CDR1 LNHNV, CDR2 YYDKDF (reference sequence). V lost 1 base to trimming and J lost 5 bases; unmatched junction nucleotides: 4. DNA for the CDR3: TGTGCCACCAGCAGAGGGACTAGAGAGACCGGGGAGCTGTTTTTT. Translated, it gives CATSRGTRETGELFF.

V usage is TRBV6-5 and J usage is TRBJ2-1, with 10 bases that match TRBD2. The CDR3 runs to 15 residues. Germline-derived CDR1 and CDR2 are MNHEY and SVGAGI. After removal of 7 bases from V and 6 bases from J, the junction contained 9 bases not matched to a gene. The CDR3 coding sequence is TGTGCCAGCACCGAGCTAGCGGGAGCCTTCAATGAGCAGTTCTTC. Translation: CASTELAGAFNEQFF.

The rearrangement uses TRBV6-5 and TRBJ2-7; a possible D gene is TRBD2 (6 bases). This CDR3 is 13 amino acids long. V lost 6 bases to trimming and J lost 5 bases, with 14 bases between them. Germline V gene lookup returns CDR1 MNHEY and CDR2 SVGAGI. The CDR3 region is CASRSREFDEQYF. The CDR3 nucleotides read TGTGCCAGCAGAAGTCGGGAGTTCGACGAGCAGTACTTC.

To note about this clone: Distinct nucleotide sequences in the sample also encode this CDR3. Here the CDR3 DNA reads TGCGCCAGCAGCTTGTCAGGCTACGAGCAGTACTTC. This codes for CASSLSGYEQYF. J is TRBJ2-7 and V is TRBV5-1; D is unresolved. V gave up 1 base and J gave up 3 bases, with 5 bases separating them. Looked up from germline, CDR1 is SGHRS and CDR2 is YFSETQ. The CDR3 spans 12 residues.

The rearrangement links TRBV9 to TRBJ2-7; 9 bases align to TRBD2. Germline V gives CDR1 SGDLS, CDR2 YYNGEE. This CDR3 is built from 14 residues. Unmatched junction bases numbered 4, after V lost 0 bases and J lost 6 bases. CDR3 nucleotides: TGTGCCAGCAGCGTAGAAGCGGGAGGAGGCGAGCAGTACTTC. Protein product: CASSVEAGGGEQYF.

The CDR3 sequence: CASSFVRRGQTIGDEQFF. The CDR3 DNA follows: TGTGCCAGCAGCTTCGTTCGGCGGGGGCAGACCATAGGCGATGAGCAGTTCTTC. The chain combines TRBV13 with TRBJ2-1, with a weak D call TRBD2 (7 bases). The V end was cut by 3 bases, the J end by 8 bases, with 26 bases between. This CDR3 comprises 18 residues. Germline CDR1 and CDR2: PRHDT and FYEKMQ (reference sequence).

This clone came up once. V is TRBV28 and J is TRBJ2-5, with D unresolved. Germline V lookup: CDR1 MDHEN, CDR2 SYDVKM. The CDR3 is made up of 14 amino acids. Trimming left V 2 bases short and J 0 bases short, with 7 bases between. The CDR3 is CASSLMRYQETQYF. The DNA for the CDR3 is TGTGCCAGCAGTTTAATGCGGTACCAAGAGACCCAGTACTTC.